The 7 T cell receptor beta chains presented below share a single source sample, sequenced in a study of beta chain features in type 1 diabetes. Regarding the study as a whole: Among patients with Type 1 diabetes, TCRB CDR3s were moderately but significantly shorter in every one of the four CD4+ subsets.

Expressed TCRB transcripts were sequenced because the isolated RNA had all been reverse transcribed beforehand. Method: immunoSEQ multiplex PCR; TCRdb's copy keeps in-frame clones and lacks some. The table lists 300,000 to 350,000 clones, roughly 14% of them singletons. Antigens of these TCRs are unknown. The source material was naive CD4+ T cells from blood. These receptors were taken from a woman younger than 30 with type 1 diabetes.

This clone has just a few counts. This chain uses TRBV5-6 with TRBJ2-3; tentatively, D is TRBD2 (6 bases). This CDR3 has 14 amino acids. The V gene lost 2 bases and the J gene lost 2 bases, with 9 bases spanning the gap. CDR1 is SGHDT, CDR2 YYEEEE, per germline. The CDR3 spells CASSFRETTDTQYF. CDR3 bases: TGTGCCAGCAGCTTTCGGGAGACCACAGATACGCAGTATTTT.

The chain uses TRBV15 and TRBJ2-1, with D uncertain. This CDR3 region has 15 residues. Deletions cut 2 bases from V and 0 bases from J, with 8 bases between. Germline CDR1 and CDR2: LNHNV and YYDKDF (reference sequence). CDR3 DNA: TGTGCCACCAGCAGAAGAGGAACCTCCTACAATGAGCAGTTCTTC. Translated, it gives CATSRRGTSYNEQFF.

This chain joins TRBV6-1 and TRBJ1-5; D uncertain. The CDR3 contains 14 residues. Trimming cost V 10 bases and J 0 bases, with 13 bases left between them. Germline V lookup: CDR1 MNHNS, CDR2 SASEGT. Here the CDR3 reads CATVGLHSNQPQHF. The CDR3 region has the DNA TGTGCCACCGTTGGACTCCATAGCAATCAGCCCCAGCATTTT.

Only a few counts were recorded for this clone. V is TRBV11-2 and J is TRBJ2-5; tentatively, D is TRBD2 (6 bases). Looked up from germline, CDR1 is SGHAT and CDR2 is FQNNGV. V dropped 2 bases and J dropped 0 bases, with 13 bases sitting between them. This CDR3 contains 16 residues. The DNA for the CDR3 is TGTGCCAGCAGCTTACAGGGAGGATTTGACCAAGAGACCCAGTACTTC. This encodes CASSLQGGFDQETQYF.

The chain carries TRBV5-1 and TRBJ1-2; a weak D match, TRBD1 (6 bases). The CDR3 spans 15 residues. Germline V gene data show CDR1 as SGHRS and CDR2 as YFSETQ. Trimming stripped 6 bases from V and 4 bases from J, with 19 bases between. CDR3 loop: CASIPTRGALYGYTF. CDR3 DNA: TGCGCCAGCATCCCCACGCGGGGGGCTCTCTATGGCTACACCTTC.

V and J are TRBV11-2 and TRBJ2-3; TRBD2 matches at 11 bases. Germline V gives CDR1 SGHAT, CDR2 FQNNGV. V was clipped by 6 bases and J by 2 bases; unmatched bases: 4. This CDR3 is 15 amino acids long. CDR3 sequence reads: CASRALAGATDTQYF. CDR3 DNA: TGTGCCAGCAGGGCACTAGCGGGGGCCACAGATACGCAGTATTTT. Using reference TRBV11-2 and TRBJ2-3 for the parts outside the CDR3, the full variable domain is EAGVAQSPRYKIIEKRQSVAFWCNPISGHATLYWYQQILGQGPKLLIQFQNNGVVDDSQLPKDRFSAERLKGVDSTLKIQPAKLEDSAVYLCASRALAGATDTQYFGPGTRLTVL.

This clone was seen a handful of times. The CDR3 DNA reads as TGTGCCAGTAGTATACTTAGGACAGTCTACAATGAGCAGTTCTTC. It specifies CASSILRTVYNEQFF. The rearrangement joins TRBV19 to TRBJ2-1; D perhaps matches TRBD1 (6 bases). CDR1 and CDR2 (germline): LNHDA, SQIVND (reference sequence). Trimming stripped 2 bases from V and 3 bases from J, with 11 bases between. The CDR3 is 15 residues long.